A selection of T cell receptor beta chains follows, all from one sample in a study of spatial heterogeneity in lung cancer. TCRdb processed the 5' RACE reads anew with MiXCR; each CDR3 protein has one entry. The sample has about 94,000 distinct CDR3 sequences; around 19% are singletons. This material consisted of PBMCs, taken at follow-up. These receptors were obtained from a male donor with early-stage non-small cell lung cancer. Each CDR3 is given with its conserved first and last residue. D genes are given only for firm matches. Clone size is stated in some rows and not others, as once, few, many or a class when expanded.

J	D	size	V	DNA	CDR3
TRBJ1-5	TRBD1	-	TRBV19	TGTGCCAGTAGGCAGGACAGGGGGAGGATCAGCAATCAGCCCCAGCATTTT	CASRQDRGRISNQPQHF
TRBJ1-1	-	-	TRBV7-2	TGTGCCAGCAGCCCCCGAGGGACACGGGGGACTATGAACACTGAAGCTTTCTTT	CASSPRGTRGTMNTEAFF
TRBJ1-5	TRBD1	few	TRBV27	TGTGCCAGCAGACAAGGACAGGGCGGGCATCAGCCCCAGCATTTT	CASRQGQGGHQPQHF
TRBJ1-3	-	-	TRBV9	TGTGCCAGCAGCGTAGCAGGTTCAGGAAACACCATATATTTT	CASSVAGSGNTIYF
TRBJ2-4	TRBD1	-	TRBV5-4	TGTGCCAGCAGCTCGATGACAGGGGGCTTGGACATTCAGTACTTC	CASSSMTGGLDIQYF
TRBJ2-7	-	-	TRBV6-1	TGTGCCAGCAGCCTTGATGAACCCTACGAGCAGTACTTC	CASSLDEPYEQYF
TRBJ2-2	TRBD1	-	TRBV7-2	TGTGCCAGCAACCCCGGAGGACAGGGGGAGACCGGGGAGCTGTTTTTT	CASNPGGQGETGELFF
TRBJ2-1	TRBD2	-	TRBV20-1	TGCAGCACACCGGGACTATCATACAATGAGCAGTTCTTC	CSTPGLSYNEQFF
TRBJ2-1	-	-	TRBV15	TGTGCCACCAGCAGAGAGATTGGGGGGACCAGCTCCTACAATGAGCAGTTCTTC	CATSREIGGTSSYNEQFF
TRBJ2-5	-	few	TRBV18	TGTGCCAGCTCACCACCCACCCGAGAGACCCAGTACTTC	CASSPPTRETQYF
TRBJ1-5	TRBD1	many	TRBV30	TGTGCCTGGTGCTCGGGACAGGGGGGCAATCAGCCCCAGCATTTT	CAWCSGQGGNQPQHF
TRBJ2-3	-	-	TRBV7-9	TGTGCCAGCAGCGTGGGTGGGCCGTCAGATACGCAGTATTTT	CASSVGGPSDTQYF
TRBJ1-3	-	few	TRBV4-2	TGTGCCAGCAGCCAAGACCCATCGATAAGCCGCTCTGGAAACACCATATATTTT	CASSQDPSISRSGNTIYF
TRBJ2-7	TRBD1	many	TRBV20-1	TGCAGTGCGGGACCGGGACAGGGAATCCTTGGGCAGTACTTC	CSAGPGQGILGQYF
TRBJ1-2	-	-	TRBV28	TGTGCCAGTTGTGTAAGCCTGCTGGTCGGCTACACCTTC	CASCVSLLVGYTF
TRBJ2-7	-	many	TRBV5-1	TGCGCCAGCAGCTTGGATAGGCTGTACGAGCAGTACTTC	CASSLDRLYEQYF
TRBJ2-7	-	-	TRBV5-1	TGCGCCAGCAGCTTGGATCCGGGGGCGGGCGAGCAGTACTTC	CASSLDPGAGEQYF
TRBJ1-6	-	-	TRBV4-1	TGCGCCAGCAGCCAAGATGGACGGTCTAATTCACCCCTCCACTTT	CASSQDGRSNSPLHF
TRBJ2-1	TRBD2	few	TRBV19	TGTGCCAGTAGCTCCGGGACTATTAGCAATGAGCAGTTCTTC	CASSSGTISNEQFF
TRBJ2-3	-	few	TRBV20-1	TGCAGTCCGGACATCTACACAGATACGCAGTATTTT	CSPDIYTDTQYF
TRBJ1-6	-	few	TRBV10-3	TGTGCCACGAAGGCGGTTTCGTCTAAGGTCCACTTT	CATKAVSSKVHF
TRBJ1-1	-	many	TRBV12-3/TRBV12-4	TGTGCCAGCAGTTTTGTGGGTGAGACAGTTGAAGCTTTCTTT	CASSFVGETVEAFF
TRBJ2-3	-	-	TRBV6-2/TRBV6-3	TGTGCCAGCAGTTCCAAGGCGACAGATACGCAGTATTTT	CASSSKATDTQYF
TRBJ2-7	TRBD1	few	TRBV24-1	TGTGCCACCAGTGATTTGCGACAGGGGAAGTACGAGCAGTACTTC	CATSDLRQGKYEQYF
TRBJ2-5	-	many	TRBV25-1	TGTGCCAGCAGTGAGTTTCGGCAGGGCCAAGAGACCCAGTACTTC	CASSEFRQGQETQYF
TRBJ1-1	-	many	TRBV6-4	TGTGCCAGCAGTGACAGGGCGGACACTGAAGCTTTCTTT	CASSDRADTEAFF
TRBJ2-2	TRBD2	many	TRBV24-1	TGTGCCACCAGTGACTCAGCGGGAGTGGCCGGGGAGCTGTTTTTT	CATSDSAGVAGELFF
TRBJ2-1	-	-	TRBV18	TGTGCCAGCTCACCGAGGAGGGGGCGAGAGTCCTACAATGAGCAGTTCTTC	CASSPRRGRESYNEQFF
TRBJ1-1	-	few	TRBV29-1	TGCAGCGGGGGGGCGGCTTCGAACACTGAAGCTTTCTTT	CSGGAASNTEAFF
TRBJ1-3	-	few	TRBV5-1	TGCGCCAGCAGCGAGACGACCTCTGGAAACACCATATATTTT	CASSETTSGNTIYF
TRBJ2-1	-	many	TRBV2	TGTGCCAGCATGGGGGGAGGAGAGCAGTTCTTC	CASMGGGEQFF
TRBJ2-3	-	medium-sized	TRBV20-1	TGCAGTGCTAGAGATTCCACCGTTCCTGGAGATACGCAGTATTTT	CSARDSTVPGDTQYF
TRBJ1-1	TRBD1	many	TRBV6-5	TGTGCCAGCAGTTTCCAAGGGGGCGCTGAAGCTTTCTTT	CASSFQGGAEAFF
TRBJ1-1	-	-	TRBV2	TGTGCCAGCAGGGACGGTGAAGCTTTCTTT	CASRDGEAFF
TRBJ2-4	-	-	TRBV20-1	TGCAGTGCTAGAGAGGTAGCAGGCAAAAACATTCAGTACTTC	CSAREVAGKNIQYF
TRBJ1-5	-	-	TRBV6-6	TGTGCCAGCAGTGGAGAAACGGGGGGCCCCAATCAGCCCCAGCATTTT	CASSGETGGPNQPQHF
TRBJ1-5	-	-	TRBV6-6	TGTGCCAGCAGTGACGAGAACCGGGACTCTAGTCCCCAGCCCCAGCATTTT	CASSDENRDSSPQPQHF
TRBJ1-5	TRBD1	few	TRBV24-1	TGTGCCACCAGGGAAAATGGGACAGGGTCCCAGCATTTT	CATRENGTGSQHF
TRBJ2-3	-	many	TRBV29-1	TGCAGCGCCGACGACGGATCAGATACGCAGTATTTT	CSADDGSDTQYF
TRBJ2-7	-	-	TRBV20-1	TGCAGTGCTACCAGGGATAGTGACGAGCAGTACTTC	CSATRDSDEQYF